This TCR beta chain was profiled in a study of T cell responses to AZD1222 COVID-19 vaccine. Whole-study findings and limits: The study reported that nearly half of spike-specific TCRs target unmutated variant regions.

V was clipped by 6 bases and J by 4 bases, with 12 bases between them. Germline CDR1 and CDR2: WSHSY and SAAADI. The CDR3 runs to 13 residues. Data came from immunoSEQ multiplex PCR; TCRdb stores just in-frame clones and leaves some out. The sample holds some 99,000 clones; 70% to 90% are singletons and the top ten take roughly a sixth. On this clone itself: Its specificity is not known.

The chain couples TRBV10-2 to TRBJ1-1; tentatively, D is TRBD1 (5 bases). The sample consisted of peripheral blood, taken on day 0 of AZD1222 vaccination. The source of this sequence is an adult in good health. CDR3 nucleotides: TGCGCCAGCAGGACCCATGGGGGCACTGAAGCTTTCTTT. It translates to CASRTHGGTEAFF.